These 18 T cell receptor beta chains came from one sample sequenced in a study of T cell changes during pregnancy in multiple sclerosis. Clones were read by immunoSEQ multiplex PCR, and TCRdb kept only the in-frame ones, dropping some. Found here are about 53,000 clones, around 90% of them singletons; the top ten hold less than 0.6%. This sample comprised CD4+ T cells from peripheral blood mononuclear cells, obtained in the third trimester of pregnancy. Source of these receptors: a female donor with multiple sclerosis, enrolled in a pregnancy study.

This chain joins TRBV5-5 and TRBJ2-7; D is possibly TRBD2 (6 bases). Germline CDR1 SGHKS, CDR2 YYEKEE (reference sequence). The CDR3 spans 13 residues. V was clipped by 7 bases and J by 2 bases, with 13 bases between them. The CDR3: CASGGGSTYEQYF. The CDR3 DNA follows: TGTGCCAGCGGGGGAGGTAGTACCTACGAGCAGTACTTC.

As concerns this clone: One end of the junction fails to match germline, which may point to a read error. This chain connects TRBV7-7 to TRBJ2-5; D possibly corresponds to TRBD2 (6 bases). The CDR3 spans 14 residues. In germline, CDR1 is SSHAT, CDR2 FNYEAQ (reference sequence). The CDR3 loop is CASSLLRGSETQYF. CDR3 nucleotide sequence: TGTGCTAGCAGCTTATTGCGGGGATCGGAGACCCAGTACTTC.

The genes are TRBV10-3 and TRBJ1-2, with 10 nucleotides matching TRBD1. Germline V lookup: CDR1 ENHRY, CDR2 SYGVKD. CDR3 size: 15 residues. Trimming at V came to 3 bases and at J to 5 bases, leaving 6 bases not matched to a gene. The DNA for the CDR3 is TGTGCCATCAGTGATCTGGGACAGGGGACATATGGCTACACCTTC. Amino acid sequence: CAISDLGQGTYGYTF.

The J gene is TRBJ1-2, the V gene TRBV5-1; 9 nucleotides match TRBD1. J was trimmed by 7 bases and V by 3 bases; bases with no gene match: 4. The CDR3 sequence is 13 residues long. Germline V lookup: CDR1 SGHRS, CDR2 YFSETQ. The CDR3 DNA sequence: TGCGCCAGCAGCTACGGACAGGGGTTTGGCTACACCTTC. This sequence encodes CASSYGQGFGYTF.

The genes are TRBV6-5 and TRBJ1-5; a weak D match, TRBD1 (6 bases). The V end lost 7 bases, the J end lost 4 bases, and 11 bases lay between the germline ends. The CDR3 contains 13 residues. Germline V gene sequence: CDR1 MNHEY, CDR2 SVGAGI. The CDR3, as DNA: TGTGCCAGCACCCATGACAGGAATCAGCCCCAGCATTTT. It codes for CASTHDRNQPQHF.

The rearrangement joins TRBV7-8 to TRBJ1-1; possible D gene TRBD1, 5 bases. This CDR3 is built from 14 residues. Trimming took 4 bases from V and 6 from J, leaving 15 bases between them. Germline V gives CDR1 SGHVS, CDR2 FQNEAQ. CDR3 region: CASSSLRVVAEAFF. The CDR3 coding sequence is TGTGCCAGCAGCTCTCTCAGGGTGGTAGCTGAAGCTTTCTTT.

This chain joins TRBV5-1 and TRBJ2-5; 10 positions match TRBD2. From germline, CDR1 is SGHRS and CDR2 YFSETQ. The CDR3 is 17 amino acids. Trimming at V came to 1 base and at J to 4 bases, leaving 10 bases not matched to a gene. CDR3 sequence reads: CASSLWPSGGSLETQYF. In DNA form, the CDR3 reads TGCGCCAGCAGCTTGTGGCCTAGCGGGGGATCGTTAGAGACCCAGTACTTC.

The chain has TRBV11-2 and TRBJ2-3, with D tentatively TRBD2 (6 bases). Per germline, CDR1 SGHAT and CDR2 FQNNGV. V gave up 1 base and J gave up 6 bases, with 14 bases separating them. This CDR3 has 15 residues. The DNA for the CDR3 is TGTGCCAGCAGCTTAGGGAGGGCAGGTGTCGATACGCAGTATTTT. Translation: CASSLGRAGVDTQYF.

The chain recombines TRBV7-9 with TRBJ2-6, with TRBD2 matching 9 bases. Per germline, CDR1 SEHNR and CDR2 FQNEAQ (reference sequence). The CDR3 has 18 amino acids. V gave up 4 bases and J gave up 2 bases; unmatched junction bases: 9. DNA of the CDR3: TGTGCCAGCAGCTCCCCGCGGGGGGGTGTTGCTGGGGCCAACGTCCTGACTTTC. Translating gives CASSSPRGGVAGANVLTF.

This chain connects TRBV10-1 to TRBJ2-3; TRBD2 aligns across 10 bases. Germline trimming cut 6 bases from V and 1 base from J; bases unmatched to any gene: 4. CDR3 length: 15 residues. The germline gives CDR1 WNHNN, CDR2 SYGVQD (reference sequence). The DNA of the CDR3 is TGCGCCAGCAGCCCGGGGACTAGCGGCACAGATACGCAGTATTTT. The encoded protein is CASSPGTSGTDTQYF.

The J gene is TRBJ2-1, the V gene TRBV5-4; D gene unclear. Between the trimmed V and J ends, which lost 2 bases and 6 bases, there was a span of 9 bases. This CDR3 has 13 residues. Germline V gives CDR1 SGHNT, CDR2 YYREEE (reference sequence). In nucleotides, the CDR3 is TGTGCCAGCAGCTTTTCCGAGCGCAATGAGCAGTTCTTC. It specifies CASSFSERNEQFF.

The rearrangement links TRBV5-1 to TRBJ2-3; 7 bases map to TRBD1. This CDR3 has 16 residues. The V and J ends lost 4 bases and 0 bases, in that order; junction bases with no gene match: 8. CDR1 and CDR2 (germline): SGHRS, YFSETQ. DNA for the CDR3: TGCGCCAGCAGCGTTAACAGGGGTGCTAGCACAGATACGCAGTATTTT. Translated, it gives CASSVNRGASTDTQYF.

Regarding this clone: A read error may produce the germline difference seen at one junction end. The CDR3 protein is CASREGGVNQPQHF. Here the CDR3 DNA reads TGTGCCAGCAGGGAAGGGGGGGTGAATCAGCCCCAGCATTTT. The chain employs TRBV6-1 and TRBJ1-5; possibly TRBD1 for D (6 bases). The CDR3 runs 14 residues. The germline gives CDR1 MNHNS, CDR2 SASEGT.

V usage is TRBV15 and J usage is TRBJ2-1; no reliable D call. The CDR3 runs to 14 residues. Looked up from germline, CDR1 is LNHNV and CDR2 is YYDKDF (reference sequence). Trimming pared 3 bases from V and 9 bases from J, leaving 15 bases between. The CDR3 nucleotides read TGTGCCACCAGCAGGACGACCGCGGTTAGTGAGCAGTTCTTC. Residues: CATSRTTAVSEQFF.

CDR3 loop: CASSWVTERQGYTF. The DNA for the CDR3 is TGTGCCAGCAGTTGGGTTACAGAGAGACAGGGCTACACCTTC. This chain uses TRBV28 with TRBJ1-2, with D tentatively TRBD1 (5 bases). Trimming shortened V by 4 bases and J by 8 bases, and 17 bases separated the two germline ends. The CDR3 is made up of 14 amino acids. Germline V gene lookup returns CDR1 MDHEN and CDR2 SYDVKM.

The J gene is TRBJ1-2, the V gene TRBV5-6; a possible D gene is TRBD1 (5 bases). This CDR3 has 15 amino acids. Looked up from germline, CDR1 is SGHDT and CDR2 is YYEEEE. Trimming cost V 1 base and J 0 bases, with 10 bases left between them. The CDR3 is CASSLNTGPNYGYTF. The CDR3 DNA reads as TGTGCCAGCAGCTTGAATACAGGACCTAACTATGGCTACACCTTC.

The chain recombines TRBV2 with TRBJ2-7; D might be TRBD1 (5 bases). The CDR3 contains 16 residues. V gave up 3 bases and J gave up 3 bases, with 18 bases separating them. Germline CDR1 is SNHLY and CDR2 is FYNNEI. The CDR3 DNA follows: TGTGCCAGCAGTGATTATTCTAGGGGTCGCGACTACGAGCAGTACTTC. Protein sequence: CASSDYSRGRDYEQYF.

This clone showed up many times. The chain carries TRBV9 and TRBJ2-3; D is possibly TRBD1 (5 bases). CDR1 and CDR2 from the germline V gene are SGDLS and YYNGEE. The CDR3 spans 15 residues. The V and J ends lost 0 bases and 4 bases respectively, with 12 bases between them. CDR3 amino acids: CASSVAQGGPDTQYF. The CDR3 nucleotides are TGTGCCAGCAGCGTAGCCCAGGGTGGTCCAGATACGCAGTATTTT.